Listed here are 22 T cell receptor beta chains from one sample, sequenced in a study of tumor and adjacent non-tumor tissue in lung cancer. This sample's RNA came from whole unsorted tissue. More than 3 cm separated this lung sample from the edge of the tumor. A modified ARM-PCR protocol with three rounds of nested PCR amplified TCRbeta. TCRdb analysed the multiplex PCR reads with MiXCR anew, one entry per CDR3 protein. The sample lists about 86,000 distinct CDR3 sequences, around 82% occurring once. Material for sequencing was distant non-tumor lung tissue. Source of these receptors: a woman between 45 and 60 years old with non-small cell lung cancer.

A note on this clonotype: This clone may be a read error of a much larger clone one base away. The rearrangement joins TRBV5-1 to TRBJ2-1, with 9 bases matching TRBD1. The CDR3 spans 21 residues. Germline V gene data show CDR1 as SGHRS and CDR2 as YFSETQ. The CDR3 reads CGSSLASVGDRVITRYNEQFF. The CDR3 nucleotides are TGCGGCAGCAGCTTGGCCTCCGTTGGGGACAGGGTCATTACTCGTTACAATGAGCAGTTCTTC.

As regards this clonotype: One end of the junction varies from germline; a read error may be responsible. J is TRBJ2-3 and V is TRBV4-2, with TRBD2 as a possible D gene (6 bases). This CDR3 comprises 18 residues. The germline CDR1 and CDR2 sequences are LGHNA and YNFKEQ. CDR3 bases: TGTGCAAGCAACCATACCTCCGGCGGGGTAATCGGTAGAGATACGCAGTATTTT. This sequence encodes CASNHTSGGVIGRDTQYF.

On this clonotype: A read error may be the cause here, since a much bigger clone is one base away. The missing conserved phenylalanine or tryptophan at the end of this CDR3 makes a read error likely. The chain joins TRBV5-1 to TRBJ2-7, with 7 bases fitting TRBD2. Germline CDR1 is SGHRS and CDR2 is YFSETQ. The J segment lost 2 bases and the V segment lost 1 base, leaving 3 bases of the junction unmatched. The CDR3 extends over 14 amino acids. The CDR3 nucleotides read TGCGCCAGCAGCTTGTCCCTAGCGGCCTACGAGCAGTACCTC. Residues: CASSLSLAAYEQYL.

V and J are TRBV19 and TRBJ2-5, with a weak D call TRBD1 (6 bases). Trimming pared 5 bases from V and 2 bases from J, leaving 15 bases between. Germline-derived CDR1 and CDR2 are LNHDA and SQIVND (reference sequence). The CDR3 covers 15 residues. The CDR3 loop reads CASSVRQEPQETQYF. The CDR3 DNA sequence: TGTGCCAGTAGTGTCCGACAGGAGCCGCAAGAGACCCAGTACTTC.

This clonotype has at least ten counts. The V and J genes are TRBV30 and TRBJ1-3, with no clear D. Trimming pared 5 bases from V and 1 base from J, leaving 12 bases between. Germline assignment: CDR1 GTSNPN and CDR2 SVGIG (reference sequence). The CDR3 runs 14 residues. The DNA for the CDR3 is TGTGCCTGGGTGGGCCCAGGTTCTGGAAACACCATATATTTT. Translated: CAWVGPGSGNTIYF.

This clonotype showed up many times. The CDR3 does not close with the conserved phenylalanine or tryptophan, likely indicating a read error. This chain uses TRBV12-3 or TRBV12-4 with TRBJ1-1; D is unclear. The CDR3 spans 12 residues. With 4 bases removed from V and 4 bases from J, the gap between germline ends came to 7 bases. In DNA, the CDR3 is TGTGCCAGCAGTTGGGTGAGCACTGAAGCTTTCCTT. Translated, it gives CASSWVSTEAFL.

Concerning this clonotype: Mismatch with germline at one junction end may stem from a read error. The gene calls are TRBV6-1 and TRBJ2-2; the D is unclear. CDR1 and CDR2 (germline): MNHNS, SASEGT. The CDR3 runs to 11 residues. CDR3 residues: CASRVSEELFF. In DNA, the CDR3 is TGTGCCAGCAGGGTGTCCGAGGAGCTGTTTTTC.

The chain links TRBV29-1 to TRBJ2-5; D is undetermined. With 7 bases removed from V and 5 bases from J, the gap between germline ends came to 20 bases. Germline V gene lookup returns CDR1 SQVTM and CDR2 ANQGSEA. This CDR3 has 14 residues. The CDR3 here is CSAASWSVSETQYF. CDR3 sequence (DNA): TGCAGCGCCGCGTCATGGTCGGTGTCGGAGACCCAGTACTTC.

In the case of this clonotype: The germline gene is not matched at one end of the junction; a read error may be the cause. The CDR3 bases are TGTGCTAGCAGCATCAGTGGAAACTATGGCTACACCTTC. Its translation: CASSISGNYGYTF. The gene calls are TRBV5-4 and TRBJ1-2; no firm D call. CDR1 and CDR2 from the germline V gene are SGHNT and YYREEE (reference sequence). The CDR3 spans 13 residues.

The chain is built from TRBV5-1 and TRBJ2-1; 10 nucleotides align to TRBD2. Per germline, CDR1 SGHRS and CDR2 YFSETQ. The CDR3 is 15 residues long. With 4 bases clipped from V and 14 bases from J, the junction kept 15 bases outside the gene matches. Here the CDR3 reads CASSTGTSDARLEFF. DNA for the CDR3: TGCGCCAGCAGCACCGGGACTAGCGATGCACGGTTGGAGTTCTTC.

To note about this clonotype: A clone one base away is much larger, so this may be a read error. V usage is TRBV24-1 and J usage is TRBJ2-3; a possible D gene is TRBD2 (5 bases). The CDR3 is 16 amino acids. Trimming took off 0 bases at V and 1 base at J, with 10 bases between the two ends. Germline loops: CDR1 KGHDR, CDR2 SFDVKD. CDR3 protein: CATSDLHYGGTDTQYF. Here the CDR3 DNA reads TGTGCCACCAGTGATTTGCATTACGGGGGCACAGATACGCAGTATTTT.

This clonotype has ten or more counts. The chain joins TRBV2 to TRBJ2-1, with TRBD2 as a possible D gene (6 bases). V was shortened by 4 bases and J by 0 bases, with 10 bases between the two germline ends. The CDR3 extends over 15 amino acids. The germline V gene encodes CDR1 SNHLY and CDR2 FYNNEI. CDR3 protein: CASSADGSSYNEQFF. Here the CDR3 DNA reads TGTGCCAGCAGTGCGGACGGGAGCTCCTACAATGAGCAGTTCTTC.

A word on this clonotype: Germline and junction disagree at one end, which may indicate a read error. This rearrangement joins TRBV11-1 to TRBJ2-5; TRBD1 aligns across 9 bases. In germline, CDR1 is SGHAT, CDR2 FQDESV (reference sequence). The CDR3 has 14 residues. In DNA form, the CDR3 reads TGTGCCAGCAGCCAGGGACAGGGCGTAGTGACCCAGCACTTC. Its translation is CASSQGQGVVTQHF.

This clonotype was found many times. At one of its ends the junction is not consistent with the germline gene, which may arise from a read error. The chain joins TRBV11-2 to TRBJ1-1, with D perhaps matching TRBD1 (5 bases). From germline, CDR1 is SGHAT and CDR2 FQNNGV. This CDR3 contains 12 residues. CDR3 DNA: TGCGCCTGCAGCTTAGTAGGGGCGGTAGCTCTCTTT. Translated: CACSLVGAVALF. Together with reference TRBV11-2 and TRBJ1-1, the CDR3 gives the full variable domain: EAGVAQSPRYKIIEKRQSVAFWCNPISGHATLYWYQQILGQGPKLLIQFQNNGVVDDSQLPKDRFSAERLKGVDSTLKIQPAKLEDSAVYLCACSLVGAVALFGQGTRLTVV.

About this clonotype: The CDR3 does not end in the conserved phenylalanine or tryptophan, so this is likely a read error. Because the CDR3's place on the DNA is in doubt, the DNA is left out and the CDR3 is given as listed by TCRdb. The chain is built from TRBV13 and TRBJ2-5; the tabulated D call, TRBD2, remains unverified against the DNA. The CDR3 adds up to 16 amino acids, both ends counted. Per the germline V gene, CDR1 is PRHDT and CDR2 is FYEKMQ (reference sequence). Here the CDR3 reads CASSLGLAGSQETHYI.

A note on this clonotype: The CDR3 end shows no conserved phenylalanine or tryptophan, and so a read error is likely. The chain couples TRBV10-3 to TRBJ2-6, with D possibly TRBD2 on 5 matching bases. The CDR3 totals 15 residues. The germline V gene has CDR1 ENHRY and CDR2 SYGVKD. DNA of the CDR3: TGTGCAATCAGTGAGTCGGACTCCGGGGCCAACGTCCTGACTCTC. It translates to CAISESDSGANVLTL.

With regard to this clonotype: At one end the junction does not follow the germline gene, possibly because of a read error. V is TRBV4-2 and J is TRBJ2-7, with D unclear. From germline, CDR1 is LGHNA and CDR2 YNFKEQ. CDR3 length: 16 residues. The CDR3 coding sequence is TGTGTCAGCTGCCATGCAGTAGAGGCGGTCCCTTACGAGCAGTACTTT. It is translated as CVSCHAVEAVPYEQYF.

This clonotype was recorded at least ten times. The chain joins TRBV5-8 to TRBJ1-5; 7 bases fit TRBD1. The CDR3 consists of 14 residues. CDR1 and CDR2 (germline): SGHTS, YDEGEE. V was pared by 6 bases and J by 7 bases, with 10 bases of the junction left unmatched. The CDR3 nucleotides are TGTGCCAGCATCGACAGGGCCCGGGGGCAGCCCCAGCATTTT. Translating gives CASIDRARGQPQHF.

Regarding this clonotype: The junction differs from germline at one of its ends, possibly a read error. The chain uses TRBV6-1 and TRBJ1-2; D is unclear. CDR1 and CDR2 (germline): MNHNS, SASEGT. The CDR3 has 13 residues. The CDR3 here is CARRGVSGYGYIF. CDR3 DNA: TGTGCCCGCCGCGGTGTCAGCGGCTATGGCTACATCTTC.

The chain links TRBV15 to TRBJ2-3; 9 nucleotides match TRBD2. This CDR3 contains 19 residues. In germline, CDR1 is LNHNV, CDR2 YYDKDF (reference sequence). With 2 bases clipped from V and 0 bases from J, the junction kept 12 bases outside the gene matches. The CDR3 loop is CATSRRLAVFFSSTDTQYF. In nucleotides, the CDR3 is TGTGCCACCAGCAGACGACTAGCGGTATTTTTTTCTAGCACAGATACGCAGTATTTT.

A word on this clonotype: Germline and junction disagree at one end, which may indicate a read error. CDR3 amino acids: CATSLEGGQPQHF. The CDR3 DNA is TGTGCCACCAGCTTAGAGGGAGGGCAACCCCAGCATTTT. The genes are TRBV7-9 and TRBJ1-5; D ambiguous. This CDR3 is 13 amino acids long. Germline CDR1 and CDR2: SEHNR and FQNEAQ (reference sequence). The full variable domain, its missing parts supplied by reference TRBV7-9 and TRBJ1-5, is DTGVSQNPRHKITKRGQNVTFRCDPISEHNRLYWYRQTLGQGPEFLTYFQNEAQLEKSRLLSDRFSAERPKGSFSTLEIQRTEQGDSAMYLCATSLEGGQPQHFGDGTRLSIL.

This clonotype was counted a single time. As the CDR3 is not closed by the conserved phenylalanine or tryptophan, this likely results from a read error. It is unclear where the CDR3 begins or ends on the DNA, so no DNA is shown, and the CDR3 is as TCRdb lists it. The chain recombines TRBV6-5 with TRBJ2-2; the tabulated D call, TRBD1, remains unverified against the DNA. 16 amino acids form the CDR3, both terminal residues included. Germline V gene sequence: CDR1 MNHEY, CDR2 SVGAGI. The chain's CDR3 is CASSPHRTANTGELFL.